What follows are 19 T cell receptor beta chains derived from one specimen sequenced in a study of blood T cell repertoires in COVID-19. Clones were read by immunoSEQ multiplex PCR, and TCRdb kept only the in-frame ones, dropping some. The sample carries under 250,000 clones, under 90% recorded once. Sequencing was performed on PBMCs or T cells enriched from blood (not recorded which). The receptors were sampled from a woman between 45 and 60 years old who had been exposed to COVID-19.

This clone was detected only once. The chain employs TRBV3-1 (or the pseudogene TRBV3-2) and TRBJ2-3; D is ambiguous. Trimming removed 4 bases from V and 2 bases from J, with 10 bases in between. CDR3 length equals 14 residues. Per the germline V gene, CDR1 is LGHDT and CDR2 is YNNKEL (reference sequence). The CDR3 loop reads CASSPQVTTDTQYF. The CDR3 bases are TGTGCCAGCAGCCCCCAGGTTACCACAGATACGCAGTATTTT.

The sample holds one count of this clone. V and J are TRBV3-1 (or the pseudogene TRBV3-2) and TRBJ1-1; no clear D gene. Per the germline V gene, CDR1 is LGHDT and CDR2 is YNNKEL (reference sequence). The CDR3 contains 15 residues. V lost 4 bases and J lost 6, with 18 bases in between. CDR3 loop: CASSPYGGNSAEAFF. For the CDR3, the DNA is TGTGCCAGCAGCCCATACGGAGGGAATAGCGCTGAAGCTTTCTTT.

V is TRBV5-1 and J is TRBJ2-3, with 9 bases matching TRBD2. The junction had 5 bases not matched to a gene; V was cut back by 0 bases and J by 6 bases. Germline-derived CDR1 and CDR2 are SGHRS and YFSETQ. There are 15 residues in the CDR3. Here the CDR3 DNA reads TGCGCCAGCAGCTTGGATGGGACTAGCCCGGATACGCAGTATTTT. This sequence encodes CASSLDGTSPDTQYF.

This chain links TRBV30 with TRBJ1-1; 7 bases align to TRBD1. The CDR3 is 14 residues long. The V gene's germline CDR1 is GTSNPN and CDR2 SVGIG (reference sequence). V shed 2 bases and J 4 bases; nucleotides not matched to a gene: 7. The CDR3 region has the DNA TGTGCCTGGAGTCAGAGGGGGCGAAGCACTGAAGCTTTCTTT. The encoded protein is CAWSQRGRSTEAFF.

In its sample, this clone was seen a few times. This same CDR3 is encoded by further DNA sequences in the sample. The rearrangement uses TRBV5-1 and TRBJ1-1, with 8 bases that match TRBD1. Germline lookup yields CDR1 SGHRS and CDR2 YFSETQ. V shed 4 bases, J shed 1 base, and the junction held 3 bases outside the gene matches. The CDR3 has 14 amino acids. CDR3 bases: TGCGCCAGCAGCCGAGGACAGGGGAACACTGAAGCTTTCTTT. Amino acids: CASSRGQGNTEAFF. The variable domain in full, with the rest retrieved from reference TRBV5-1 and TRBJ1-1, is KAGVTQTPRYLIKTRGQQVTLSCSPISGHRSVSWYQQTPGQGLQFLFEYFSETQRNKGNFPGRFSGRQFSNSRSEMNVSTLELGDSALYLCASSRGQGNTEAFFGQGTRLTVV.

This clone was detected only once. The CDR3 reads CASSKLGRSLDTEAFF. The CDR3 DNA reads TGTGCCAGCAGCAAATTGGGTCGGAGTTTGGACACTGAAGCTTTCTTT. The chain recombines TRBV21-1 with TRBJ1-1. TRBV21-1 is noted as a pseudogene. The CDR3 loop spans 16 amino acids.

This chain links TRBV3-1 (or the pseudogene TRBV3-2) with TRBJ1-1, with D hard to call. Germline assignment: CDR1 LGHDT and CDR2 YNNKEL (reference sequence). Trimming pared 1 base from V and 3 bases from J, leaving 9 bases between. The CDR3 spans 14 residues. The CDR3: CASSQGEGYTEAFF. CDR3 nucleotides: TGTGCCAGCAGCCAAGGGGAGGGCTACACTGAAGCTTTCTTT.

The CDR3 loop reads CASSLHGGDGYTF. CDR3 DNA: TGCGCCAGCAGCTTGCATGGGGGGGATGGCTACACCTTC. The chain recombines TRBV5-1 with TRBJ1-2; weak D call: TRBD1 (5 bases). The CDR3 runs to 13 residues. With 1 base removed from V and 6 bases from J, the gap between germline ends came to 10 bases. The germline CDR1 and CDR2 sequences are SGHRS and YFSETQ. The full variable domain, in which reference TRBV5-1 and TRBJ1-2 provide the parts outside the CDR3, is KAGVTQTPRYLIKTRGQQVTLSCSPISGHRSVSWYQQTPGQGLQFLFEYFSETQRNKGNFPGRFSGRQFSNSRSEMNVSTLELGDSALYLCASSLHGGDGYTFGSGTRLTVV.

J is TRBJ2-7 and V is TRBV7-9; TRBD1 might be the D (6 bases). The germline V and J ends were trimmed by 11 bases and 2 bases, with 16 bases remaining between them. Germline V gene lookup returns CDR1 SEHNR and CDR2 FQNEAQ (reference sequence). The CDR3 loop spans 13 amino acids. CDR3 residues: CAGGPSGTYEQYF. The CDR3 nucleotides are TGTGCCGGGGGCCCCAGCGGCACCTACGAGCAGTACTTC.

The chain employs TRBV5-1 and TRBJ1-4; a possible D gene is TRBD1 (5 bases). V lost 3 bases and J 7 bases, leaving 19 bases between the germline ends. CDR1 is SGHRS, CDR2 YFSETQ, per germline. This CDR3 spans 16 amino acids. CDR3 residues: CASSSNPGSLLEKLFF. The CDR3 region has the DNA TGCGCCAGCAGCTCCAACCCAGGGTCCCTCCTTGAAAAACTGTTTTTT.

V gene TRBV7-2 combines with J gene TRBJ2-1; 7 bases fit TRBD1. There are 15 residues in the CDR3. Trimming at V came to 5 bases and at J to 8 bases, leaving 12 bases not matched to a gene. The germline gives CDR1 SGHTA, CDR2 FQGNSA. In DNA, the CDR3 is TGTGCCAGCAGCCCGGGACAGACCGAGGTAGATGAGCAGTTCTTC. Translated: CASSPGQTEVDEQFF.

This chain connects TRBV7-9 to TRBJ1-4; TRBD1 matches at 7 bases. From germline, CDR1 is SEHNR and CDR2 FQNEAQ (reference sequence). The CDR3 runs to 15 residues. Trimming removed 5 bases from V and 8 bases from J; junction bases left unmatched: 11. The CDR3 loop is CASSLRTGAGEKLFF. In nucleotides, the CDR3 is TGTGCCAGCAGCCTGCGTACAGGGGCTGGGGAAAAACTGTTTTTT.

V is TRBV2 and J is TRBJ1-4; TRBD1 matches 7 bases. CDR1 is SNHLY and CDR2 is FYNNEI in the germline V gene. J lost 4 bases, V lost 5 bases, and 7 bases had no gene match. The CDR3 length is 15 residues. The CDR3 DNA sequence: TGTGCCAGCAGTCCCCAACAGGGGTTTAATGAAAAACTGTTTTTT. Encoded protein: CASSPQQGFNEKLFF.

J is TRBJ2-3 and V is TRBV9; no firm D call. Trimming took 3 bases from V and 8 from J, leaving 10 bases between them. The length of the CDR3 is 12 residues. Germline V gene data show CDR1 as SGDLS and CDR2 as YYNGEE. CDR3 nucleotide sequence: TGTGCCAGCAGCGCCGACCGAGGTACGCAGTATTTT. It yields the protein CASSADRGTQYF.

The chain employs TRBV12-5 and TRBJ1-2; 7 bases are shared with TRBD1. Germline values: CDR1 LGHNT, CDR2 FRNRAP. This CDR3 contains 15 residues. With 2 bases clipped from V and 6 bases from J, the junction kept 9 bases outside the gene matches. The CDR3 sequence: CASGLTPGTDHGYTF. CDR3 sequence (DNA): TGTGCTAGTGGTTTGACCCCAGGGACAGATCATGGCTACACCTTC.

In its sample, this clone was seen once. The chain couples TRBV28 to TRBJ2-5; tentatively, D is TRBD1 (6 bases). This CDR3 has 16 amino acids. Germline CDR1 and CDR2: MDHEN and SYDVKM. V lost 5 bases and J 0 bases, leaving 16 bases between the germline ends. The CDR3 nucleotides are TGTGCCAGCAGTCCGTCGACAGGCATGTACCAAGAGACCCAGTACTTC. As protein: CASSPSTGMYQETQYF.

The CDR3 protein is CATSDPGHYTDTQYF. Here the CDR3 DNA reads TGTGCCACCAGTGATCCCGGACACTACACAGATACGCAGTATTTT. This chain joins TRBV24-1 and TRBJ2-3; possibly TRBD1 for D (5 bases). The germline CDR1 and CDR2 sequences are KGHDR and SFDVKD. CDR3 length equals 15 residues. Between the trimmed V and J ends, which lost 3 bases and 2 bases, there was a span of 11 bases.

The chain recombines TRBV7-2 with TRBJ1-5, with TRBD1 as a possible D gene (6 bases). Between the trimmed V and J ends, which lost 5 bases and 2 bases, there was a span of 16 bases. CDR3 length equals 16 residues. Germline CDR1 SGHTA, CDR2 FQGNSA. The CDR3 DNA sequence: TGTGCCAGCAGCCCCAAAAGGGGGTACGGCAATCAGCCCCAGCATTTT. Protein product: CASSPKRGYGNQPQHF.

Details on this clone: This specimen includes other DNA sequences encoding the same CDR3. The CDR3 DNA reads TGTGCCATCAGTGGCAGTATGAACACTGAAGCTTTCTTT. Translation gives CAISGSMNTEAFF. The gene calls are TRBV10-3 and TRBJ1-1; no clear D. Germline assignment: CDR1 ENHRY and CDR2 SYGVKD. The CDR3 consists of 13 residues. Trimming cost V 4 bases and J 0 bases, with 6 bases left between them.